This TCR beta chain was retrieved from a study of blood T cell repertoires in COVID-19. Libraries were prepared by immunoSEQ multiplex PCR; TCRdb keeps only in-frame clonotypes and omits some of them. The table has roughly 29,000 clones, around 94% seen once; the top ten hold around 0.83%. The count of this clone is one. Germline V gives CDR1 SGHVS, CDR2 FQNEAQ. CDR3 length: 18 amino acids. Germline trimming cut 5 bases from V and 4 bases from J; bases unmatched to any gene: 17. The sequence was collected from a woman in her 70s with COVID-19, enrolled during active disease. The gene calls are TRBV7-8 and TRBJ2-3, with TRBD2 matching over 8 bases. Sample: peripheral blood. CDR3 region: CASSRRSGSPRGADTQYF. For the CDR3, the DNA is TGTGCCAGCAGCCGAAGGAGCGGGAGCCCCCGGGGCGCAGATACGCAGTATTTT.